The clone carrying this T cell receptor (beta chain) came up a few times. Its antigen is not identified. This CDR3 contains 14 residues. V was clipped by 8 bases and J by 6 bases, with 19 bases between them. The germline gives CDR1 DFQATT, CDR2 SNEGSKA (reference sequence). MiXCR, applied by TCRdb to the reads, yields one record per CDR3 protein. The sample contains some 320,000 distinct CDR3 sequences, more than 9% of which appear only once. The data originate from a study of T cell repertoires in cytomegalovirus infection. About the study: The public TCR beta signatures pointed to both CMV infection and matching HLA type.

Study-wide points: The ex vivo response was dominated by HLA-C-restricted CMV-specific TCR beta clonotypes. Frequencies of public TCR beta families were cumulated, and this identified carriers of CMV plus the relevant HLA.

This chain joins TRBV20-1 and TRBJ1-4, with D tentatively TRBD1 (5 bases). The clonotype comes from a human donor in good health (CMV status not recorded). Some clones in this sample may be carry-over from other donors' samples. The source material was PBMCs. CDR3 residues: CSPREAQRDEKLFF. Written as DNA, the CDR3 is TGCAGTCCCAGGGAGGCTCAACGGGATGAAAAACTGTTTTTT.